Sequencing of this TCR beta chain was carried out in a study of cytomegalovirus exposure and HLA in healthy donors. Regarding the study as a whole: Several of the most significant clusters appeared linked to common viral pathogens, based on a later analysis. Some V segments could not be told apart, so they were left out, TRBV6-2 and TRBV6-3 among them.

Germline lookup yields CDR1 SGHNT and CDR2 YENEEA. The CDR3 extends over 15 amino acids. V was pared by 1 base and J by 5 bases, with 15 bases between. Donors in the study were healthy people who gave bone marrow. This clone was observed a handful of times. Antigen specificity is unknown. Primers for the PCR totalled 60 Vbeta and 13 Jbeta. Repertoires were generated with immunoSEQ multiplex PCR, while TCRdb's copy carries only in-frame clones and drops some. The sample includes more than 85,000 clones, roughly three quarters seen only once; the top ten take 3.2%. Material: PBMCs. V and J are TRBV11-3 and TRBJ2-7; D is perhaps TRBD2 (7 bases). This TCR derives from a man aged 30-40 years in good health and CMV-seronegative. The CDR3 sequence: CASSLVGGGLNEQYF. CDR3 in DNA: TGTGCCAGCAGCTTAGTAGGCGGGGGCCTTAACGAGCAGTACTTC. The full variable domain, its missing parts supplied by reference TRBV11-3 and TRBJ2-7, is EAGVVQSPRYKIIEKKQPVAFWCNPISGHNTLYWYLQNLGQGPELLIRYENEEAVDDSQLPKDRFSAERLKGVDSTLKIQPAELGDSAVYLCASSLVGGGLNEQYFGPGTRLTVT.